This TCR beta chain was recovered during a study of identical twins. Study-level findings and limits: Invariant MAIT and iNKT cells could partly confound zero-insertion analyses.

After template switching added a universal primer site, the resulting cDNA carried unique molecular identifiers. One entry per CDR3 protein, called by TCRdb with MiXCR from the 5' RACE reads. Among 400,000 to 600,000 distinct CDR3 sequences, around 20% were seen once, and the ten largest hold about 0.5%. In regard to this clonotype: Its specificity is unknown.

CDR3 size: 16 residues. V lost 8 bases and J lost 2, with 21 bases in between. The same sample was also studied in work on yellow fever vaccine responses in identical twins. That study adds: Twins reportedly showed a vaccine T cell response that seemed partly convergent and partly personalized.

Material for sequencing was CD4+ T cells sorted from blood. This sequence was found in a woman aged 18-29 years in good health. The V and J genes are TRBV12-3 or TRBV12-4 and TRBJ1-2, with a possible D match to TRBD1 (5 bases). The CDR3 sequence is CASRSSRDPQNYGYTF. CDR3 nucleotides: TGTGCCAGCCGATCCTCACGGGACCCACAAAACTATGGCTACACCTTC.